This passage covers 32 T cell receptor beta chains from one sample sequenced in a study of T cell repertoires in cytomegalovirus infection. TCRdb analysed the reads with MiXCR anew, one entry per CDR3 protein. This table holds fewer than 1,000,000 distinct CDR3 sequences, roughly a third found once. The antigens of these receptors remain unknown. The material was cultured CD8+ T cells from PBMCs, obtained from culture after CMV antigen stimulation. The receptor set was obtained from a human donor in good health (CMV status not recorded). Some clones in this sample may be carry-over from other donors' samples.

V and J are TRBV5-4 and TRBJ2-7; D may match TRBD1 or TRBD2 (5 bases each). The CDR3 extends over 15 amino acids. Germline values: CDR1 SGHNT, CDR2 YYREEE (reference sequence). Trimming took 0 bases from V and 5 from J, leaving 15 bases between them. The CDR3 nucleotides read TGTGCCAGCAGCTTGGAATGGGGCGGGCTCCACGAGCAGTACTTC. It encodes CASSLEWGGLHEQYF.

In this sample, this clonotype turned up a few times. The chain uses TRBV12-3 or TRBV12-4 and TRBJ1-3; possible D gene TRBD1, 5 bases. The length of the CDR3 is 16 residues. Trimming cost V 5 bases and J 0 bases, with 14 bases left between them. CDR3 region: CASSSRDRSSGNTIYF. The CDR3 DNA is TGTGCCAGCAGTAGTAGGGACCGCAGCTCTGGAAACACCATATATTTT.

The chain links TRBV4-3 to TRBJ2-3; D gene unclear. Germline CDR1 reads LGHNA; CDR2 reads YSLEER. This CDR3 has 15 residues. Trimming shortened V by 1 base and J by 1 base, and 9 bases separated the two germline ends. CDR3 DNA: TGCGCCAGCAGCCAAGGGGCGTTGCGCACAGATACGCAGTATTTT. Its protein product is CASSQGALRTDTQYF.

V and J are TRBV3-1 and TRBJ1-6; D not certain. The germline gives CDR1 LGHDT, CDR2 YNNKEL (reference sequence). With 0 bases removed from V and 1 base from J, the gap between germline ends came to 16 bases. This CDR3 has 19 residues. The CDR3 loop reads CASSQDHIGGRSYNSPLHF. The CDR3, as DNA: TGTGCCAGCAGCCAAGATCACATCGGCGGCAGATCCTATAATTCACCCCTCCACTTT.

This clonotype appeared many times. The chain carries TRBV7-2 and TRBJ1-3, with 7 bases lining up with TRBD1. CDR1 and CDR2 (germline): SGHTA, FQGNSA. J was trimmed by 4 bases and V by 4 bases; bases with no gene match: 10. The CDR3 has 16 residues. For the CDR3, the DNA is TGTGCCAGCAGCTCACCTCAGGGGACAGACGGAAACACCATATATTTT. It specifies CASSSPQGTDGNTIYF.

The chain joins TRBV12-5 to TRBJ1-5; 7 bases fit TRBD1. CDR1 is LGHNT and CDR2 is FRNRAP in the germline V gene. The CDR3 runs 16 residues. The ends lost 6 bases at V and 3 bases at J; junction bases unmatched: 11. The CDR3 protein is CASGPVGGQPNQPQHF. The CDR3, as DNA: TGTGCTAGTGGCCCGGTAGGGGGACAGCCCAATCAGCCCCAGCATTTT.

This clonotype was seen more than once but under ten times. This sequence joins TRBV7-6 and TRBJ1-1; D is ambiguous. The CDR3 is 13 amino acids. Trimming cost V 5 bases and J 6 bases, with 13 bases left between them. Germline V gene data show CDR1 as SGHVS and CDR2 as FNYEAQ. The CDR3 bases are TGTGCCAGCAGCCCTATTAAGGCCGCTGAAGCTTTCTTT. Translation gives CASSPIKAAEAFF.

This clonotype showed up just once. The chain combines TRBV6-6 with TRBJ1-1; unclear D gene. Between the trimmed V and J ends, which lost 3 bases and 1 base, there was a span of 9 bases. CDR1 is MNHNY, CDR2 SVGAGI, per germline (reference sequence). This CDR3 region has 14 residues. CDR3 nucleotide sequence: TGTGCCAGCAGTTATCTGGGTACGAACACTGAAGCTTTCTTT. As protein: CASSYLGTNTEAFF.

This clonotype was observed many times. V and J are TRBV7-2 and TRBJ1-1, with no clear D. This CDR3 region has 14 residues. Germline loops: CDR1 SGHTA, CDR2 FQGNSA. Trimming cost V 1 base and J 1 base, with 7 bases left between them. The CDR3 is CASSLVRQNTEAFF. CDR3 in DNA: TGTGCCAGCAGCTTAGTGAGACAGAACACTGAAGCTTTCTTT.

This chain uses TRBV6-5 with TRBJ2-5; tentatively, D is TRBD1 (6 bases). Per the germline V gene, CDR1 is MNHEY and CDR2 is SVGAGI. V was shortened by 4 bases and J by 7 bases, with 13 bases between the two germline ends. CDR3 length: 13 amino acids. Written as DNA, the CDR3 is TGTGCCAGCAGTTCCCAGGGGCCGGGGACCCAGTACTTC. It yields the protein CASSSQGPGTQYF.

The chain employs TRBV6-6 and TRBJ2-1, with D hard to call. This CDR3 region has 12 residues. Trimming removed 5 bases at V and 6 bases at J, with 8 bases between. Germline V gene lookup returns CDR1 MNHNY and CDR2 SVGAGI (reference sequence). CDR3 in amino acids: CASSTDPNEQFF. In DNA, the CDR3 is TGTGCCAGCAGTACAGACCCCAATGAGCAGTTCTTC.

The rearrangement uses TRBV6-2 or TRBV6-3 and TRBJ2-3; TRBD2 aligns across 8 bases. Germline V gene data show CDR1 as MNHEY and CDR2 as SVGEGT. J lost 3 bases, V lost 6 bases, and 14 bases had no gene match. The CDR3 covers 17 residues. The CDR3 DNA follows: TGTGCCAGCAGCTCCCCGGTGATAGCGGGGCTGACAGATACGCAGTATTTT. It yields the protein CASSSPVIAGLTDTQYF.

This clonotype has more than one count but fewer than ten. The chain joins TRBV6-5 to TRBJ2-2; tentatively, D is TRBD2 (7 bases). This CDR3 contains 14 residues. Trimming stripped 10 bases from V and 7 bases from J, with 19 bases between. CDR1 MNHEY and CDR2 SVGAGI come from the germline V gene. CDR3 nucleotide sequence: TGTGCCACCAAGAGGGGGGGGGCCTTCGGGGAGCTGTTTTTT. Its protein product is CATKRGGAFGELFF.

This chain connects TRBV7-3 to TRBJ2-2; no definite D call. Between the trimmed V and J ends, which lost 3 bases and 4 bases, there was a span of 9 bases. CDR1 and CDR2 from the germline V gene are SGHTA and FQGTGA. This CDR3 region has 14 residues. This chain's CDR3 is CASSFQRSTGELFF. The DNA of the CDR3 is TGTGCCAGCAGCTTCCAGCGAAGCACCGGGGAGCTGTTTTTT. Based on the CDR3 plus reference TRBV7-3 and TRBJ2-2, the full variable domain is GAGVSQTPSNKVTEKGKYVELRCDPISGHTALYWYRQSLGQGPEFLIYFQGTGAADDSGLPNDRFFAVRPEGSVSTLKIQRTERGDSAVYLCASSFQRSTGELFFGEGSRLTVL.

CDR3 nucleotides: TGTGCCAGCAGTTCCAGGGGTTTCGGGGAGACCCAGTACTTC. It encodes CASSSRGFGETQYF. The genes are TRBV6-2 or TRBV6-3 and TRBJ2-5, with D perhaps matching TRBD1 (6 bases). The germline CDR1 and CDR2 sequences are MNHEY and SVGEGT. This CDR3 region has 14 residues. With 4 bases removed from V and 5 bases from J, the gap between germline ends came to 14 bases.

The V and J genes are TRBV6-1 and TRBJ2-2; D not resolved. Trimming removed 7 bases at V and 3 bases at J, with 21 bases between. This CDR3 has 17 amino acids. Germline V gene data show CDR1 as MNHNS and CDR2 as SASEGT. CDR3 bases: TGTGCCAGCACCAAAAATAGGCGTTATCGGGACACCGGGGAGCTGTTTTTT. Translating it yields CASTKNRRYRDTGELFF.

This clonotype has just a few counts. The chain joins TRBV7-3 to TRBJ1-4; D remains ambiguous. CDR3 length equals 15 residues. Germline values: CDR1 SGHTA, CDR2 FQGTGA. V was shortened by 6 bases and J by 4 bases, with 15 bases between the two germline ends. In DNA, the CDR3 is TGTGCCAGCAGTGACAAGGCTGGGGATAATGAAAAACTGTTTTTT. Translation: CASSDKAGDNEKLFF.

The J gene is TRBJ2-7, the V gene TRBV13; D gene uncertain. CDR1 PRHDT and CDR2 FYEKMQ come from the germline V gene (reference sequence). Trimming cost V 2 bases and J 7 bases, with 9 bases left between them. There are 12 residues in the CDR3. The DNA of the CDR3 is TGTGCCAGCAGCTTATGGCTTGAGGAGCAGTACTTC. It specifies CASSLWLEEQYF.

V and J are TRBV14 and TRBJ2-7, with D tentatively TRBD1 (6 bases). Germline-derived CDR1 and CDR2 are SGHDN and FVKESK. Deletions cut 3 bases from V and 1 base from J, with 10 bases between. The CDR3 spans 14 residues. CDR3 sequence reads: CASSHGTRSYEQYV. The CDR3 bases are TGTGCCAGCAGCCACGGGACAAGGTCCTACGAGCAGTACGTC.

This clonotype was counted between two and nine times. The V and J genes are TRBV7-9 and TRBJ1-3; TRBD1 agrees at 7 bases. The CDR3 totals 16 residues. J was trimmed by 8 bases and V by 4 bases; bases with no gene match: 14. CDR1 and CDR2 from the germline V gene are SEHNR and FQNEAQ (reference sequence). CDR3 in DNA: TGTGCCAGCAGCTGGGTGGAGGGGGCGCGTCCGGACACCATATATTTT. It encodes CASSWVEGARPDTIYF.

This clonotype was detected ten times or more. V is TRBV5-8 and J is TRBJ2-3; a weak D match, TRBD2 (5 bases). Germline-derived CDR1 and CDR2 are SGHTS and YDEGEE. Trimming stripped 3 bases from V and 0 bases from J, with 11 bases between. The length of the CDR3 is 15 residues. CDR3 amino acids: CASSSGGSSTDTQYF. The CDR3 DNA reads as TGTGCCAGCAGCTCTGGAGGCTCCAGCACAGATACGCAGTATTTT.

The rearrangement joins TRBV28 to TRBJ1-1, with D perhaps matching TRBD1 (5 bases). Germline V CDR1 and CDR2: MDHEN, SYDVKM. CDR3 length: 11 residues. Trimming removed 4 bases at V and 11 bases at J, with 11 bases between. The CDR3: CASSWDERAFF. CDR3 coding DNA: TGTGCCAGCAGTTGGGACGAAAGGGCTTTCTTT.

This chain uses TRBV19 with TRBJ2-3; D remains unclear. Trimming shortened V by 3 bases and J by 4 bases, and 17 bases separated the two germline ends. From germline, CDR1 is LNHDA and CDR2 SQIVND (reference sequence). There are 16 residues in the CDR3. The DNA of the CDR3 is TGTGCCAGTAGTATCCCGGGTGGTGGATTGGCAGATACGCAGTATTTT. Amino acids: CASSIPGGGLADTQYF.

The chain joins TRBV23-1 to TRBJ2-2, with 8 bases lining up with TRBD1. TRBV23-1 is filed as an ORF, its function uncertain. This CDR3 region has 18 residues. The J segment lost 1 base and the V segment lost 7 bases, leaving 14 bases of the junction unmatched. This CDR3 is CASKTVGQGAMNTGELFF. DNA of the CDR3: TGCGCCAGCAAAACCGTTGGACAGGGTGCAATGAACACCGGGGAGCTGTTTTTT.

The V and J genes are TRBV12-3 or TRBV12-4 and TRBJ2-3; TRBD2 agrees at 11 bases. CDR3 length: 14 residues. V gave up 6 bases and J gave up 8 bases; unmatched junction bases: 7. The CDR3 reads CASSKTSGAATQYF. Written as DNA, the CDR3 is TGTGCCAGCAGCAAGACTAGCGGGGCTGCTACGCAGTATTTT.

CDR3 amino acids: CASSKGATEAFF. CDR3 bases: TGTGCCAGTAGTAAGGGGGCCACTGAAGCTTTCTTT. The rearrangement joins TRBV19 to TRBJ1-1; the match to TRBD1 covers 7 bases. The germline V gene has CDR1 LNHDA and CDR2 SQIVND (reference sequence). V dropped 4 bases and J dropped 4; count of bases not matched to a gene: 0. The CDR3 has 12 amino acids.

This clonotype was recorded a few times. The rearrangement links TRBV12-3 or TRBV12-4 to TRBJ2-3; possible D gene TRBD1, 6 bases. The V and J ends lost 5 bases and 2 bases respectively, with 23 bases between them. The CDR3 loop spans 18 amino acids. The CDR3 nucleotides are TGTGCCAGCAGTCCAAGCTTCGGGACAAGGGATTTCACAGATACGCAGTATTTT. It encodes CASSPSFGTRDFTDTQYF.

The chain links TRBV27 to TRBJ2-2; 12 bases are a match to TRBD2. This CDR3 is built from 15 residues. The junction had 8 bases not matched to a gene; V was cut back by 8 bases and J by 7 bases. Per germline, CDR1 MNHEY and CDR2 SMNVEV (reference sequence). As DNA, the CDR3 is TGTGCCAGCCTCCCTAGCGGGGGGGCCATCGGGGAGCTGTTTTTT. Translation: CASLPSGGAIGELFF.

The chain is built from TRBV4-3 and TRBJ1-2, with a possible D match to TRBD1 (5 bases). Per the germline V gene, CDR1 is LGHNA and CDR2 is YSLEER. V was trimmed by 1 base and J by 6 bases, leaving 18 bases between them. The CDR3 has 16 residues. CDR3 amino acids: CASSQGVSGRRNGYTF. In DNA, the CDR3 is TGCGCCAGCAGCCAAGGGGTATCAGGGAGGAGGAATGGCTACACCTTC.

The V and J genes are TRBV5-4 and TRBJ1-2; D unclear. With 7 bases removed from V and 4 bases from J, the gap between germline ends came to 5 bases. The CDR3 runs 10 residues. Looked up from germline, CDR1 is SGHNT and CDR2 is YYREEE (reference sequence). Here the CDR3 reads CASGSYGYTF. Written as DNA, the CDR3 is TGTGCCAGCGGATCCTATGGCTACACCTTC.

The genes are TRBV11-2 and TRBJ1-1; a possible D gene is TRBD1 (6 bases). V lost 5 bases to trimming and J lost 1 base, with 14 bases between them. Germline V lookup: CDR1 SGHAT, CDR2 FQNNGV. CDR3 length: 15 residues. The CDR3 loop is CASSIRGIGNTEAFF. The CDR3 region has the DNA TGTGCCAGCAGCATTAGGGGGATTGGGAACACTGAAGCTTTCTTT.

As to this clonotype: A much larger clone lies one base from this, so it may be a read error. The chain combines TRBV7-8 with TRBJ2-3; D gene uncertain. V was pared by 10 bases and J by 3 bases, with 14 bases between. The CDR3 runs to 13 residues. CDR1 SGHVS and CDR2 FQNEAQ come from the germline V gene. CDR3 sequence: CANSPASTDTQYF. DNA for the CDR3: TGTGCCAACAGTCCGGCCAGTACAGATACGCAGTATTTT.